These T cell receptor beta chains were read from a single sample in a study of blood T cell repertoires in COVID-19. Profiled with immunoSEQ multiplex PCR; TCRdb holds only in-frame clones, not every one. The sample carries about 330,000 clones, about 90% recorded once. What was sequenced was PBMCs or T cells enriched from blood (not recorded which). These receptors all come from a woman younger than 45 who had recovered from COVID-19. CDR3s include the opening cysteine and the closing phenylalanine or tryptophan. The D gene is left open where the match is weak. The listing skips clone size in some rows; elsewhere it reads once, few, many or a size class.

>TRBJ2-7|14|TRBV21-1|.|.
CASSKGLQAHEQYF
TGTGCCAGCAGCAAAGGGCTACAAGCGCACGAGCAGTACTTC
>TRBJ1-5|15|TRBV18|.|TRBD1
CASSKDRGGNQPQHF
TGTGCCAGCTCAAAGGACAGGGGTGGCAATCAGCCCCAGCATTTT
>TRBJ1-2|21|TRBV1|.|.
CTSSQDLRDCARGGLVRGYTF
TGCACCAGCAGCCAAGATTTGAGGGACTGCGCCCGAGGTGGGCTTGTAAGGGGCTACACCTTC
>TRBJ1-2|16|TRBV6-5|.|.
CASSYWITDTNYGYTF
TGTGCCAGCAGTTACTGGATAACGGACACTAACTATGGCTACACCTTC
>TRBJ2-2|16|TRBV7-2|few|TRBD2
CASSYSGGTGTGELFF
TGTGCCAGCAGCTATAGCGGGGGGACCGGGACCGGGGAGCTGTTTTTT
>TRBJ1-5|15|TRBV30|.|.
CAWSINGQSNQPQHF
TGTGCCTGGAGTATCAATGGACAGTCTAATCAGCCCCAGCATTTT
>TRBJ1-5|14|TRBV15|.|.
CATSSRGGYQPQHF
TGTGCCACCAGCTCAAGGGGGGGATATCAGCCCCAGCATTTT
>TRBJ1-1|14|TRBV7-9|.|TRBD1
CASSTDRLNTEAFF
TGTGCCAGCAGCACGGACAGGCTAAACACTGAAGCTTTCTTT
>TRBJ2-1|17|TRBV4-3|.|.
CASSQDRGGVRHNEQFF
TGCGCCAGCAGCCAAGATAGGGGGGGGGTCCGCCACAATGAGCAGTTCTTC
>TRBJ1-2|14|TRBV12-5|once|TRBD1
CASGEQGKIYGYTF
TGTGCTAGTGGGGAACAGGGGAAGATCTATGGCTACACCTTC
>TRBJ2-2|16|TRBV5-1|few|TRBD1
CASSPRTGGETGELFF
TGCGCCAGCAGCCCGCGGACAGGGGGAGAGACCGGGGAGCTGTTTTTT
>TRBJ2-3|16|TRBV2|.|TRBD1
CASSEYGQGVTDTQYF
TGTGCCAGCAGTGAATACGGCCAGGGGGTCACAGATACGCAGTATTTT
>TRBJ1-1|15|TRBV5-1|once|.
CASSPRGRHNTEAFF
TGCGCCAGCAGCCCTAGAGGGCGGCACAACACTGAAGCTTTCTTT
>TRBJ2-7|13|TRBV6-7|.|.
CASSYSTRGEQYF
TGTGCCAGCAGTTACTCCACCCGGGGGGAGCAGTACTTC
>TRBJ2-2|13|TRBV19|.|.
CASSGAYGGELFF
TGTGCCAGTAGTGGGGCTTATGGCGGGGAGCTGTTTTTT
>TRBJ2-2|17|TRBV11-2|.|.
CASSLLQGSSVTGELFF
TGTGCCAGCAGCTTACTACAGGGTTCGTCGGTTACCGGGGAGCTGTTTTTT
>TRBJ1-1|14|TRBV6-5|.|.
CASRADWDSSEAFF
TGTGCCAGCAGGGCAGACTGGGACTCCTCTGAAGCTTTCTTT
>TRBJ1-2|14|TRBV27|.|.
CASRLDSNNYGYTF
TGTGCCAGCAGGTTGGACAGCAACAACTATGGCTACACCTTC
>TRBJ1-1|12|TRBV21-1|.|.
CASSNSGTEAFF
TGTGCCAGCAGCAACTCGGGCACTGAAGCTTTCTTT
>TRBJ1-1|15|TRBV5-1|once|TRBD1
CASSLVTTGGTEAFF
TGCGCCAGCAGCTTGGTAACCACAGGGGGGACTGAAGCTTTCTTT
>TRBJ1-4|16|TRBV3-1/TRBV3-2|once|TRBD1
CASSRYETGVNEKLFF
TGTGCCAGCAGCCGTTATGAGACAGGGGTTAATGAAAAACTGTTTTTT
>TRBJ1-2|17|TRBV7-2|.|.
CASSLGWYRVRNYGYTF
TGTGCCAGCAGCTTGGGGTGGTACAGGGTAAGAAACTATGGCTACACCTTC
>TRBJ1-2|17|TRBV15|.|.
CATSRDLSGGRGYGYTF
TGTGCCACCAGCAGAGATTTATCCGGGGGGCGCGGCTATGGCTACACCTTC
>TRBJ2-3|14|TRBV15|once|.
CATSRSYATDTQYF
TGTGCCACCAGCAGATCCTACGCCACAGATACGCAGTATTTT
>TRBJ2-3|14|TRBV19|few|.
CASSIVISTDTQYF
TGTGCCAGTAGTATAGTAATTAGCACAGATACGCAGTATTTT
>TRBJ2-3|16|TRBV7-9|many|.
CASSLSQGMLSDTQYF
TGTGCCAGCAGCTTATCCCAGGGCATGTTATCAGATACGCAGTATTTT
>TRBJ1-2|17|TRBV5-1|.|TRBD1
CASSADRATVRHYGYTF
TGCGCCAGCAGCGCAGACAGGGCTACAGTCCGACACTATGGCTACACCTTC
>TRBJ1-6|16|TRBV4-1|.|.
CASSQDEDIYNSPLHF
TGCGCCAGCAGCCAAGATGAAGACATTTATAATTCACCCCTCCACTTT
>TRBJ1-5|13|TRBV19|once|.
CASSISRAAAQHF
TGTGCCAGTAGTATTTCCCGCGCCGCCGCCCAGCATTTT
>TRBJ2-3|16|TRBV7-9|.|.
CASSPRANIRTDTQYF
TGTGCCAGCAGCCCCAGAGCGAACATACGCACAGATACGCAGTATTTT
>TRBJ1-5|14|TRBV19|.|.
CASSTRYSNQPQHF
TGTGCCAGTAGTACCAGATATAGCAATCAGCCCCAGCATTTT
>TRBJ1-2|13|TRBV5-6|.|TRBD1
CASNPRGREGYTF
TGTGCCAGCAACCCCAGGGGGCGTGAGGGCTACACCTTC
>TRBJ2-1|11|TRBV2|.|.
CASSVGRTLFF
TGTGCCAGCAGTGTTGGGAGAACTCTGTTCTTC
>TRBJ1-5|14|TRBV6-5|.|TRBD1
CASTTGGQNQPQHF
TGTGCCAGCACTACAGGGGGCCAAAATCAGCCCCAGCATTTT
>TRBJ2-3|13|TRBV7-2|.|.
CASSLIPGATQYF
TGTGCCAGCAGCTTGATACCGGGAGCTACGCAGTATTTT
>TRBJ1-1|12|TRBV12-3/TRBV12-4|.|TRBD1
CASSSGQGRAFF
TGTGCCAGCAGTTCGGGACAGGGGAGAGCTTTCTTT
>TRBJ2-7|16|TRBV10-3|.|TRBD2
CAISGILTSGSYEQYF
TGTGCCATCAGCGGTATCCTGACTAGCGGGTCCTACGAGCAGTACTTC
>TRBJ1-2|13|TRBV7-3|.|.
CASSSGYGDGYTF
TGTGCCAGCAGCTCCGGGTATGGTGATGGCTACACCTTC
>TRBJ1-1|17|TRBV18|.|TRBD1
CASSRAVGQTKNTEAFF
TGTGCCAGCTCCCGAGCGGTGGGACAGACTAAGAACACTGAAGCTTTCTTT
>TRBJ1-2|15|TRBV6-5|.|TRBD1
CASSYAGQPIVGYTF
TGTGCCAGCAGTTACGCGGGACAGCCGATAGTAGGCTACACCTTC
>TRBJ1-1|14|TRBV19|.|.
CASSIGGAGSEAFF
TGTGCCAGTAGTATTGGGGGGGCTGGCTCCGAAGCTTTCTTT
>TRBJ1-2|15|TRBV6-2/TRBV6-3|.|.
CASSRITPVAGGYTF
TGTGCCAGCAGTCGCATCACACCGGTGGCAGGAGGCTACACCTTC
>TRBJ2-3|14|TRBV6-4|.|.
CASSGGASTDTQYF
TGTGCCAGCAGCGGGGGTGCCAGCACAGATACGCAGTATTTT
>TRBJ1-3|16|TRBV15|.|TRBD1
CATTSTGAISGNTIYF
TGTGCCACCACATCCACAGGGGCAATCTCTGGAAACACCATATATTTT
>TRBJ2-7|15|TRBV6-2/TRBV6-3|many|.
CASSPGGHKTYEQYF
TGTGCCAGCAGTCCCGGGGGGCACAAAACCTACGAGCAGTACTTC
>TRBJ2-7|12|TRBV12-3/TRBV12-4|.|.
CASSYRIYEQYF
TGTGCCAGCAGCTACAGGATCTACGAGCAGTACTTC
>TRBJ1-4|15|TRBV4-1|.|.
CASSQSGTRNEKLFF
TGCGCCAGCAGCCAATCCGGGACACGGAATGAAAAACTGTTTTTT
>TRBJ1-4|12|TRBV12-3/TRBV12-4|.|.
CASSSYPRELFF
TGTGCCAGCAGTTCCTATCCGCGGGAACTGTTTTTT
>TRBJ1-1|14|TRBV5-1|.|.
CASSLGQENTEAFF
TGCGCCAGCAGCTTGGGACAGGAGAACACTGAAGCTTTCTTT
>TRBJ2-1|15|TRBV5-8|.|TRBD1
CASSLVGTGSSEQFF
TGTGCCAGCAGCTTGGTTGGGACAGGGAGTTCTGAGCAGTTCTTC
>TRBJ2-1|16|TRBV7-3|.|TRBD1
CASSLSGTGAYNEQFF
TGTGCCAGCAGCCTATCCGGGACAGGAGCCTACAATGAGCAGTTCTTC
>TRBJ1-1|14|TRBV11-2|.|.
CASSLDLSGTEAFF
TGTGCCAGCAGCTTAGATCTTAGCGGCACTGAAGCTTTCTTT
>TRBJ1-6|16|TRBV5-1|.|.
CASSFDGAQQGSPLHF
TGCGCCAGCAGCTTTGATGGGGCACAGCAAGGTTCACCCCTCCACTTT
>TRBJ2-3|19|TRBV5-1|.|TRBD1
CASSPSLLSGDRVQDTQYF
TGCGCCAGCAGCCCCTCGCTCCTTTCGGGGGACAGGGTCCAAGATACGCAGTATTTT
>TRBJ2-3|15|TRBV15|.|TRBD2
CATSHSGGQADTQYF
TGTGCCACCAGCCACAGCGGGGGCCAGGCGGATACGCAGTATTTT